The 26 T cell receptor beta chains below all came from one sample that was sequenced in a study of T-cell memory formation after mild COVID-19. TCRdb itself ran the 5' RACE reads through MiXCR, one entry per CDR3 protein. Of 350,000 to 500,000 distinct CDR3 sequences detected, roughly 20% appear once; the ten largest clones hold 8.4%. Sequencing used PBMCs or a T cell subset sorted from them (not recorded which). All receptors derive from an adult woman who had mild COVID-19 (a few samples of this study predate the infection). Cell type and time point are not known.

This clonotype came up a few times. This chain uses TRBV5-6 with TRBJ2-1; D gene unclear. Trimming stripped 1 base from V and 5 bases from J, with 10 bases between. The germline V gene has CDR1 SGHDT and CDR2 YYEEEE. CDR3 length equals 14 residues. CDR3 bases: TGTGCCAGCAGCTTGTTTCGGCAAAACAATGAGCAGTTCTTC. Translation gives CASSLFRQNNEQFF.

The rearrangement links TRBV18 to TRBJ2-7; perhaps D is TRBD1 or TRBD2 (5 bases each). V lost 4 bases, J lost 2 bases, and 12 bases lay in between. This CDR3 spans 14 amino acids. The germline V gene encodes CDR1 KGHSH and CDR2 LQKENI. DNA for the CDR3: TGTGCCAGCTCACACCGGGACGGGACCTACGAGCAGTACTTC. This gives the protein CASSHRDGTYEQYF.

This clonotype has a handful of counts. This sequence joins TRBV12-3 or TRBV12-4 and TRBJ2-5; TRBD1 might be the D (5 bases). V was clipped by 6 bases and J by 5 bases, with 10 bases between them. The length of the CDR3 is 12 residues. The CDR3 loop reads CASRGLEETQYF. The DNA for the CDR3 is TGTGCCAGCAGGGGGCTCGAGGAGACCCAGTACTTC.

This clonotype has just a few counts. The chain carries TRBV20-1 and TRBJ1-1; 8 bases fit TRBD1. Germline V lookup: CDR1 DFQATT, CDR2 SNEGSKA (reference sequence). The CDR3 runs 13 residues. The junction had 4 bases not matched to a gene; V was cut back by 6 bases and J by 1 base. DNA of the CDR3: TGCAGTGCCTTGACAGGGGAGAACACTGAAGCTTTCTTT. This encodes CSALTGENTEAFF.

The V call is TRBV7-2, the J call TRBJ1-2, with D uncertain. CDR3 length: 14 amino acids. The germline V gene has CDR1 SGHTA and CDR2 FQGNSA. Trimming took 5 bases from V and 8 from J, leaving 18 bases between them. The CDR3 region is CASSPILPSLGYTF. CDR3 nucleotides: TGTGCCAGCAGCCCCATCCTGCCGTCTCTCGGCTACACCTTC.

This clonotype has more than one count but fewer than ten. The chain uses TRBV5-1 and TRBJ2-1; 9 nucleotides match TRBD2. Germline trimming cut 1 base from V and 7 bases from J; bases unmatched to any gene: 6. In germline, CDR1 is SGHRS, CDR2 YFSETQ. This CDR3 is built from 15 residues. CDR3 loop: CASSLLAGAGNEQFF. As DNA, the CDR3 is TGCGCCAGCAGCTTGTTAGCGGGGGCGGGAAATGAGCAGTTCTTC.

This clonotype was observed a few times. The J gene is TRBJ1-4, the V gene TRBV7-9; 9 bases are shared with TRBD1. CDR1 and CDR2 (germline): SEHNR, FQNEAQ (reference sequence). This CDR3 is built from 15 residues. With 2 bases clipped from V and 8 bases from J, the junction kept 6 bases outside the gene matches. As DNA, the CDR3 is TGTGCCAGCAGCTTATTGCGGACAGGGGAAGAAAAACTGTTTTTT. Its translation: CASSLLRTGEEKLFF.

This sequence joins TRBV7-9 and TRBJ1-5, with TRBD1 identical over 10 bases. CDR3 length equals 17 residues. Trimming at V came to 5 bases and at J to 4 bases, leaving 11 bases not matched to a gene. Germline CDR1 SEHNR, CDR2 FQNEAQ (reference sequence). The CDR3 coding sequence is TGTGCCAGCAGCCCAGGACAGGGGGGTAAAAGGAATCAGCCCCAGCATTTT. Translation gives CASSPGQGGKRNQPQHF.

The V call is TRBV30, the J call TRBJ2-1, with a tentative D call TRBD2 (6 bases). V was clipped by 1 base and J by 0 bases, with 7 bases between them. The CDR3 totals 14 residues. In germline, CDR1 is GTSNPN, CDR2 SVGIG (reference sequence). The CDR3 region is CAWSDGSSYNEQFF. CDR3 nucleotide sequence: TGTGCCTGGAGTGACGGGAGCTCCTACAATGAGCAGTTCTTC.

The V and J genes are TRBV5-1 and TRBJ1-1; D is possibly TRBD1 (6 bases). V lost 4 bases to trimming and J lost 0 bases, with 13 bases between them. Germline CDR1 reads SGHRS; CDR2 reads YFSETQ. The CDR3 sequence is 15 residues long. For the CDR3, the DNA is TGCGCCAGCAGCACCTACAGGGCCTTGAACACTGAAGCTTTCTTT. It specifies CASSTYRALNTEAFF. Together with reference TRBV5-1 and TRBJ1-1, the CDR3 gives the full variable domain: KAGVTQTPRYLIKTRGQQVTLSCSPISGHRSVSWYQQTPGQGLQFLFEYFSETQRNKGNFPGRFSGRQFSNSRSEMNVSTLELGDSALYLCASSTYRALNTEAFFGQGTRLTVV.

The chain is built from TRBV4-2 and TRBJ1-4; D ambiguous. The V and J ends lost 1 base and 8 bases respectively, with 8 bases between them. CDR1 and CDR2 from the germline V gene are LGHNA and YNFKEQ. There are 13 residues in the CDR3. CDR3 amino acids: CASSQGGGEKLFF. The DNA of the CDR3 is TGTGCCAGCAGCCAAGGAGGTGGGGAAAAACTGTTTTTT.

This clonotype occurred a few times. V usage is TRBV5-1 and J usage is TRBJ2-3; 11 nucleotides match TRBD2. Germline lookup yields CDR1 SGHRS and CDR2 YFSETQ. Trimming cost V 2 bases and J 5 bases; bases outside gene matches: 7. The CDR3 is 16 amino acids. The CDR3 nucleotides read TGCGCCAGCAGCTTTAGCGGGGGGGTCCAAGGAGATACGCAGTATTTT. Protein product: CASSFSGGVQGDTQYF.

There are a few counts of this clonotype. The V gene is TRBV30, the J gene TRBJ2-7; 8 nucleotides line up with TRBD2. Losses at the gene ends were 0 bases for V and 5 bases for J; bases not matched to a gene: 3. Germline values: CDR1 GTSNPN, CDR2 SVGIG (reference sequence). The CDR3 is made up of 13 amino acids. CDR3 region: CAWSVGTRNEQYF. The DNA for the CDR3 is TGTGCCTGGAGTGTCGGGACTAGGAACGAGCAGTACTTC.

There are a few counts of this clonotype. V gene TRBV27 combines with J gene TRBJ2-1; D perhaps matches TRBD2 (6 bases). Trimming took 6 bases from V and 7 from J, leaving 22 bases between them. The CDR3 loop spans 16 amino acids. CDR1 is MNHEY, CDR2 SMNVEV, per germline (reference sequence). The CDR3 region has the DNA TGTGCCAGCAGCATACGCGGGACCCCGATACCAAATGAGCAGTTCTTC. Residues: CASSIRGTPIPNEQFF.

This clonotype was found many times. This rearrangement joins TRBV10-3 to TRBJ2-3, with D perhaps being TRBD1 or TRBD2 (6 bases each). This CDR3 spans 16 amino acids. V was trimmed by 3 bases and J by 0 bases, leaving 13 bases between them. From germline, CDR1 is ENHRY and CDR2 SYGVKD. In DNA form, the CDR3 reads TGTGCCATCAGTGAAGAACGGGGGCCTAGCACAGATACGCAGTATTTT. Translating it yields CAISEERGPSTDTQYF.

The chain couples TRBV2 to TRBJ1-1; no firm D call. The CDR3 runs to 14 residues. Per the germline V gene, CDR1 is SNHLY and CDR2 is FYNNEI. V was pared by 7 bases and J by 11 bases, with 23 bases between. Written as DNA, the CDR3 is TGTGCCAGCACAGACTACGGGCCCTCCCAGGAGGCTTTCTTT. This gives the protein CASTDYGPSQEAFF.

This chain joins TRBV7-9 and TRBJ2-7; TRBD1 aligns across 7 bases. Germline loops: CDR1 SEHNR, CDR2 FQNEAQ (reference sequence). The CDR3 is made up of 16 amino acids. The V segment lost 0 bases and the J segment 0 bases; nucleotides outside the gene matches: 5. CDR3 nucleotide sequence: TGTGCCAGCAGCTTAGCCACGACAGGGAGCTCCTACGAGCAGTACTTC. It is translated as CASSLATTGSSYEQYF. Together with reference TRBV7-9 and TRBJ2-7, the CDR3 gives the full variable domain: DTGVSQNPRHKITKRGQNVTFRCDPISEHNRLYWYRQTLGQGPEFLTYFQNEAQLEKSRLLSDRFSAERPKGSFSTLEIQRTEQGDSAMYLCASSLATTGSSYEQYFGPGTRLTVT.

The CDR3 nucleotides are TGTGCCAGCACCACCCACCCCCGGACTAGCGGGATGGAGGTTAATGAGCAGTTCTTC. Protein: CASTTHPRTSGMEVNEQFF. This chain links TRBV2 with TRBJ2-1; 12 bases are shared with TRBD2. V dropped 7 bases and J dropped 7; count of bases not matched to a gene: 20. The CDR3 is 19 amino acids. Germline-derived CDR1 and CDR2 are SNHLY and FYNNEI.

The CDR3 DNA follows: TGTGCCTCCACGGCGGGTGGGACCTACGAGCAGTACTTC. Encoded protein: CASTAGGTYEQYF. The chain is built from TRBV7-9 and TRBJ2-7; possibly TRBD2 for D (5 bases). Germline loops: CDR1 SEHNR, CDR2 FQNEAQ (reference sequence). The CDR3 extends over 13 amino acids. V shed 11 bases and J shed 2 bases, with 16 bases lying between them.

This clonotype was seen a single time. The rearrangement links TRBV7-3 to TRBJ2-1; 7 bases align to TRBD2. Germline trimming cut 1 base from V and 3 bases from J; bases unmatched to any gene: 9. The CDR3 is 17 amino acids. CDR1 and CDR2 (germline): SGHTA, FQGTGA. The CDR3 sequence: CASSLNGGRALYNEQFF. The CDR3 region has the DNA TGTGCCAGCAGCTTAAACGGCGGGAGAGCTCTCTACAATGAGCAGTTCTTC. Full variable domain (remainder filled in from reference TRBV7-3 and TRBJ2-1): GAGVSQTPSNKVTEKGKYVELRCDPISGHTALYWYRQSLGQGPEFLIYFQGTGAADDSGLPNDRFFAVRPEGSVSTLKIQRTERGDSAVYLCASSLNGGRALYNEQFFGPGTRLTVL.

The sample holds a few counts of this clonotype. The J gene is TRBJ1-6, the V gene TRBV7-6; 10 nucleotides align to TRBD1. This CDR3 region has 15 residues. In germline, CDR1 is SGHVS, CDR2 FNYEAQ. V was clipped by 5 bases and J by 6 bases; unmatched bases: 4. The DNA for the CDR3 is TGTGCCAGCAGCAGGGACAGGGGAGGTAATTCACCCCTCCACTTT. Translating it yields CASSRDRGGNSPLHF.

V usage is TRBV9 and J usage is TRBJ2-1; 9 bases are a match to TRBD2. CDR1 SGDLS and CDR2 YYNGEE come from the germline V gene. This CDR3 has 14 amino acids. With 3 bases clipped from V and 9 bases from J, the junction kept 7 bases outside the gene matches. The CDR3 DNA reads TGTGCCAGCAGCGCCCAACATAGCGGGAGTGAGCAGTTCTTC. It specifies CASSAQHSGSEQFF.

This clonotype was detected only a few times. The rearrangement links TRBV5-1 to TRBJ2-1; no definite D call. Looked up from germline, CDR1 is SGHRS and CDR2 is YFSETQ. V lost 0 bases and J 8 bases, leaving 12 bases between the germline ends. The CDR3 has 14 amino acids. The CDR3, as DNA: TGCGCCAGCAGCTTGGGGGCGGACCTTCATGAGCAGTTCTTC. Protein product: CASSLGADLHEQFF.

The chain uses TRBV29-1 and TRBJ1-2; the D is unclear. Germline V gene lookup returns CDR1 SQVTM and CDR2 ANQGSEA. CDR3 length: 12 residues. Trimming took off 7 bases at V and 4 bases at J, with 13 bases between the two ends. The CDR3 sequence is CSAKRPAYGYTF. CDR3 in DNA: TGCAGCGCAAAACGGCCGGCCTATGGCTACACCTTC.

This sequence joins TRBV27 and TRBJ2-3; TRBD2 is a possible D gene (6 bases). Trimming stripped 3 bases from V and 1 base from J, with 11 bases between. From germline, CDR1 is MNHEY and CDR2 SMNVEV (reference sequence). The CDR3 covers 15 residues. The chain's CDR3 is CASSFLASGTDTQYF. The CDR3 DNA is TGTGCCAGCAGTTTCCTAGCGAGCGGCACAGATACGCAGTATTTT.

The V gene is TRBV5-1, the J gene TRBJ1-2; no reliable D call. This CDR3 is 14 amino acids long. Germline CDR1 reads SGHRS; CDR2 reads YFSETQ. V dropped 0 bases and J dropped 5 bases, with 11 bases sitting between them. The CDR3 coding sequence is TGCGCCAGCAGCTTGGAGGGCAGGACGTATGGCTACACCTTC. Its translation is CASSLEGRTYGYTF. Supplemented by reference TRBV5-1 and TRBJ1-2, the full variable domain reads KAGVTQTPRYLIKTRGQQVTLSCSPISGHRSVSWYQQTPGQGLQFLFEYFSETQRNKGNFPGRFSGRQFSNSRSEMNVSTLELGDSALYLCASSLEGRTYGYTFGSGTRLTVV.